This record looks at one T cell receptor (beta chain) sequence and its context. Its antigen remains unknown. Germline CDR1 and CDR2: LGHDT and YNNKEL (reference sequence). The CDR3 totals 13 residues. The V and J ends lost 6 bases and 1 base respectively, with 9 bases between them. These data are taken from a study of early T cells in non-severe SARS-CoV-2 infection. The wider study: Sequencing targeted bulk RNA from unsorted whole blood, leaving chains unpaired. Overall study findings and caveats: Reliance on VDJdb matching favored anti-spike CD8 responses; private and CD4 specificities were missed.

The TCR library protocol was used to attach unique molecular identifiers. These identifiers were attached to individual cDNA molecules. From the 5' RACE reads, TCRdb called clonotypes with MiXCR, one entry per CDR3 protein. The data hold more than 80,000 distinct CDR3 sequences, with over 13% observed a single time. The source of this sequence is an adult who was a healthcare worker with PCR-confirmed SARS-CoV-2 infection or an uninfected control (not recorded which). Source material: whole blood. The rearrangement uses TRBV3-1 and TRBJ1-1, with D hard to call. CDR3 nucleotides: TGTGCCAGCAGGGCGCGAGGGAACACTGAAGCTTTCTTT. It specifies CASRARGNTEAFF.